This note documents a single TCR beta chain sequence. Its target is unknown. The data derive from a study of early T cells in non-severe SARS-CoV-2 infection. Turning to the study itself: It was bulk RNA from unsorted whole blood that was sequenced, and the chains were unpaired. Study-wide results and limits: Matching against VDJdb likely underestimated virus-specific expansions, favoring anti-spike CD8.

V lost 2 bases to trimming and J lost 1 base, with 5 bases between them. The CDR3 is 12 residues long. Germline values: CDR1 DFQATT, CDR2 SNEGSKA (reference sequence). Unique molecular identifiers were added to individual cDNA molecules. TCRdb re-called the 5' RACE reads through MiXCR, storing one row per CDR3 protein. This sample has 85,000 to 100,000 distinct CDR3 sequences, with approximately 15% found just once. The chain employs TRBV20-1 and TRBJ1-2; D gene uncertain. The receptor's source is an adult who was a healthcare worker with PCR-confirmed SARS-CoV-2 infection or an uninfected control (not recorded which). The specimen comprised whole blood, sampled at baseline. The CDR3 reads CSARQRNYGYTF. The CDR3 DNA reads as TGCAGTGCTAGACAGCGTAACTATGGCTACACCTTC.